This T cell receptor beta chain was observed in a study of blood T cell repertoires in COVID-19. Whole-study context: The study drew acute and convalescent COVID-19 samples from the United States, Italy and Spain. PBMCs, B-cell-depleted T cells, or T cells were the source of the cDNA or gDNA that made up the material.

Profiled with immunoSEQ multiplex PCR; TCRdb holds only in-frame clones, not every one. The sample lists 100,000 to 150,000 clones; roughly 90% were seen once. The germline V gene encodes CDR1 MNHNS and CDR2 SASEGT. CDR3 size: 15 residues. Trimming removed 2 bases from V and 5 bases from J, with 13 bases in between. Sequences were obtained from peripheral blood. The receptor was isolated from a woman of 80 years or more with acute or convalescent COVID-19. The chain joins TRBV6-1 to TRBJ1-5; D may be TRBD1 (5 bases). CDR3 residues: CASSEFGGVDQPQHF. The CDR3 DNA follows: TGTGCCAGCAGTGAATTCGGGGGTGTCGATCAGCCCCAGCATTTT.